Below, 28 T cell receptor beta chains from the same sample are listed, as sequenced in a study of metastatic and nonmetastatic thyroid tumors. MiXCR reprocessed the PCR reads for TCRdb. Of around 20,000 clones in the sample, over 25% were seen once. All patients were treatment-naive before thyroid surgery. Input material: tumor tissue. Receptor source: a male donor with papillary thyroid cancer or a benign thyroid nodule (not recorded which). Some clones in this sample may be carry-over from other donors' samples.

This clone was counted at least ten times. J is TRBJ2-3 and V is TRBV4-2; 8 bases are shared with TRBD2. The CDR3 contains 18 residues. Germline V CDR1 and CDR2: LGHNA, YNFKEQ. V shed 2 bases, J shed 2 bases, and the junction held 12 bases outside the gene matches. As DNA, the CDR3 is TGTGCCAGCAGCCAACGCTCCGGGGGGGGCGACTACACAGATACGCAGTATTTT. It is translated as CASSQRSGGGDYTDTQYF.

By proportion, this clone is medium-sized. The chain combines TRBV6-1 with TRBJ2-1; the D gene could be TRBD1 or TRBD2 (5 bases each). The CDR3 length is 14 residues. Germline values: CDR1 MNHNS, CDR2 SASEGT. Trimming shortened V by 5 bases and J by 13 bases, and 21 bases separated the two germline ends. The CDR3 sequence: CASSHTDRGYLQFF. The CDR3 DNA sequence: TGTGCCAGCAGTCACACCGACCGGGGCTACCTACAGTTCTTC.

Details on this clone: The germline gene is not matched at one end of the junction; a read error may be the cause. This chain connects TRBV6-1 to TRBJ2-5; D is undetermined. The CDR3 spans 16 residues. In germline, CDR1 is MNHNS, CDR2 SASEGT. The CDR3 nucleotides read TGTGCCCGCAGGCGCATGGATTGGACCCTAGAGGAGTCCCAGTACTTC. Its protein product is CARRRMDWTLEESQYF.

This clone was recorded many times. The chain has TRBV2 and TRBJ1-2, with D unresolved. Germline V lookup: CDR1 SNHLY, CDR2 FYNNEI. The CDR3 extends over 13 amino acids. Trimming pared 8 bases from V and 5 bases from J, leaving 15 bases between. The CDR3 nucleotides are TGTGCCAGCGGGCCGGAAGTGGGGTATGGCTACACCTTC. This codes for CASGPEVGYGYTF.

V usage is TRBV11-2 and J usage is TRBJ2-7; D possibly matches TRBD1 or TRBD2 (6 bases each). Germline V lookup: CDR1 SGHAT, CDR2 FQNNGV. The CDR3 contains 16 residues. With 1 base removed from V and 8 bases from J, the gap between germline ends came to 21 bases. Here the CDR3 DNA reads TGTGCCAGCAGCTTAGGCCCCTTAGGGGGGAGCGTTAAGCAGTACTTC. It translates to CASSLGPLGGSVKQYF.

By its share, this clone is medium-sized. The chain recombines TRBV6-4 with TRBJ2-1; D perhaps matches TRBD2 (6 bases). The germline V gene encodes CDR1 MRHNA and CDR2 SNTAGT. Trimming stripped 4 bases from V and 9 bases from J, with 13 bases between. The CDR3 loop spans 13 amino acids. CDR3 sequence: CASSAQTSSEQFF. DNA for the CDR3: TGTGCCAGCAGTGCCCAGACTAGTTCTGAGCAGTTCTTC.

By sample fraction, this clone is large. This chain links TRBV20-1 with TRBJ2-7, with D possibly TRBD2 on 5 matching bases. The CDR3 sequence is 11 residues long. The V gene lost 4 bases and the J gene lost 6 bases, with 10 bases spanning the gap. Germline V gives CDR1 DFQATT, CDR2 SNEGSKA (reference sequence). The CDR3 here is CSAKNAGEQYF. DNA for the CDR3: TGCAGTGCTAAGAACGCGGGCGAGCAGTACTTC.

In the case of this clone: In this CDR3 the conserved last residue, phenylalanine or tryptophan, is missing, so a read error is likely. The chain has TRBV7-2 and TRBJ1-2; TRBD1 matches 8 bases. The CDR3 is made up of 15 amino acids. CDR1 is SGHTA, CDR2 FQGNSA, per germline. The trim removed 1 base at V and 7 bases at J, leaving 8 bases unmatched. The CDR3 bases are TGTGCCAGCAGCTTAGAATACCAGGGGGCGGGTGGCTACACCATC. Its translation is CASSLEYQGAGGYTI.

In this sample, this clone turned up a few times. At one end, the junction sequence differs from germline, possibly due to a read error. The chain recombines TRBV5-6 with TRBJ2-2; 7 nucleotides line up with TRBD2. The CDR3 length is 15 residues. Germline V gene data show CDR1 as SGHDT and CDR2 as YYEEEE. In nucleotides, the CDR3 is TGTGCCGGCAGCTTCGGGAGGTTGGTACACGGGGAGCTGTTTTTT. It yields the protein CAGSFGRLVHGELFF. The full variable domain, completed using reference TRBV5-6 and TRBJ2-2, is DAGVTQSPTHLIKTRGQQVTLRCSPKSGHDTVSWYQQALGQGPQFIFQYYEEEERQRGNFPDRFSGHQFPNYSSELNVNALLLGDSALYLCAGSFGRLVHGELFFGEGSRLTVL.

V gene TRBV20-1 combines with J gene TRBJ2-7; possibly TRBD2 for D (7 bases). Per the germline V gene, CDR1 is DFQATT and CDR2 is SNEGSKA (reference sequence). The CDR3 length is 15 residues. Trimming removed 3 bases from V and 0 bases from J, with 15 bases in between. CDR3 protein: CSARSARGASYEQYF. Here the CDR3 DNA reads TGCAGTGCTAGGTCGGCACGGGGGGCCTCCTACGAGCAGTACTTC.

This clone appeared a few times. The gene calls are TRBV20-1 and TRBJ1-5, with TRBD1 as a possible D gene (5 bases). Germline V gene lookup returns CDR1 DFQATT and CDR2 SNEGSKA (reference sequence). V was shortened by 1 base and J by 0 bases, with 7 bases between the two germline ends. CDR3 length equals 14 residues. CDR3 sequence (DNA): TGCAGTGCTAGAGGGGGGTATAGCAATCAGCCCCAGCATTTT. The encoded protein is CSARGGYSNQPQHF.

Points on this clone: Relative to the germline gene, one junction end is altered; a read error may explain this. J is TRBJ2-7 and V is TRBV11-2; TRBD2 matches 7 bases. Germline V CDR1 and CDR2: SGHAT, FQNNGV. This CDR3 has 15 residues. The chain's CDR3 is CASSLDRGWGGEQYF. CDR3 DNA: TGTGCCAGCAGCCTAGATCGAGGTTGGGGGGGCGAGCAGTACTTC.

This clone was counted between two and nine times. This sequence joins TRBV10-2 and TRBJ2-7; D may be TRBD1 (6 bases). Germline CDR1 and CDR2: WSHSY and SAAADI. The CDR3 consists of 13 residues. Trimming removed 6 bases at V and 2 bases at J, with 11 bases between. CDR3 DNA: TGCGCCAGCAGCTCGGGACATACCTACGAGCAGTACTTC. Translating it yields CASSSGHTYEQYF.

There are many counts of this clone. The CDR3 nucleotides read TGCGCCAGCAGCTCGACAGGCTTTAATGAAAAACTGTTTTTT. It is translated as CASSSTGFNEKLFF. The J gene is TRBJ1-4, the V gene TRBV5-1, with D perhaps TRBD1 (6 bases). The V gene lost 3 bases and the J gene lost 4 bases, with 10 bases spanning the gap. Germline V lookup: CDR1 SGHRS, CDR2 YFSETQ. The CDR3 loop spans 14 amino acids.

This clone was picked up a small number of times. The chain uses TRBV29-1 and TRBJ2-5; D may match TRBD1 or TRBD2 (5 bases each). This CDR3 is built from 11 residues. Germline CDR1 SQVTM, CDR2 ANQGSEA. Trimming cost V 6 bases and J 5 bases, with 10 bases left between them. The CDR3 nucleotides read TGCAGCGTGGGACGGAGGGAGACCCAGTACTTC. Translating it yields CSVGRRETQYF.

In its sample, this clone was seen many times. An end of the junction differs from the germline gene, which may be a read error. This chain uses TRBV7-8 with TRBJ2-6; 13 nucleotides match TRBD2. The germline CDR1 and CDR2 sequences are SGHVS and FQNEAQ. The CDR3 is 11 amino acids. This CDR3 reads CASSPLAGGPF. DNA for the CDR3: TGTGCCAGCAGCCCACTAGCGGGAGGGCCTTTC.

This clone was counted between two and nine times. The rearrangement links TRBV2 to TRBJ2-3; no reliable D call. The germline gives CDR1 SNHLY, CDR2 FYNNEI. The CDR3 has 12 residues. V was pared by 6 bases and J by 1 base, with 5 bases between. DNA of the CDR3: TGTGCCAGCAGGGACGGCACAGATACGCAGTATTTT. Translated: CASRDGTDTQYF.

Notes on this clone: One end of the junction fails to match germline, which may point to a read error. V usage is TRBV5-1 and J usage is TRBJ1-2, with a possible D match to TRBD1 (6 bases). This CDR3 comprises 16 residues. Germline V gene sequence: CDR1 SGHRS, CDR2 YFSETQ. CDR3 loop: CASRLAGTGSLGGYTF. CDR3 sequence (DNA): TGCGCCAGCAGATTGGCCGGAACAGGGTCGCTTGGTGGCTACACCTTC.

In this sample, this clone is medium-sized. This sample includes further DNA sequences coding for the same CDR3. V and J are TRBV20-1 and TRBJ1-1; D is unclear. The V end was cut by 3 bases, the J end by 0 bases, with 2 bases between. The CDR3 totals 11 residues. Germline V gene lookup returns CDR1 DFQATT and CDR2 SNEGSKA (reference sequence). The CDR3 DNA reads TGCAGTGCTAGGGTGAACACTGAAGCTTTCTTT. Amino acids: CSARVNTEAFF.

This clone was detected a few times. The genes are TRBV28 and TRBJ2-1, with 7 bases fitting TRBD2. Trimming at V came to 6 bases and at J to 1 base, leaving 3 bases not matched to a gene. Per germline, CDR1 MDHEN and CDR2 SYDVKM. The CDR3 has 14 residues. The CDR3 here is CASRAGLSYNEQFF. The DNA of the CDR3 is TGTGCCAGCAGAGCGGGACTTTCCTACAATGAGCAGTTCTTC.

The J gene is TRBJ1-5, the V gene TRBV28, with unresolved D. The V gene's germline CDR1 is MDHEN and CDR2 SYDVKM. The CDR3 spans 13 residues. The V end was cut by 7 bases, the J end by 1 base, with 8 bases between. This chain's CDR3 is CASTSVSNQPQHF. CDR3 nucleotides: TGTGCCAGCACATCAGTCAGCAATCAGCCCCAGCATTTT.

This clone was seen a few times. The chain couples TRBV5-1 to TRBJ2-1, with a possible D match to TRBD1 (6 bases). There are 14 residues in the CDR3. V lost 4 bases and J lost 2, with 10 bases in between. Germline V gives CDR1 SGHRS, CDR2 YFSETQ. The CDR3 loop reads CASSPGDTYNEQFF. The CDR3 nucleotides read TGCGCCAGCAGCCCAGGGGACACCTACAATGAGCAGTTCTTC.

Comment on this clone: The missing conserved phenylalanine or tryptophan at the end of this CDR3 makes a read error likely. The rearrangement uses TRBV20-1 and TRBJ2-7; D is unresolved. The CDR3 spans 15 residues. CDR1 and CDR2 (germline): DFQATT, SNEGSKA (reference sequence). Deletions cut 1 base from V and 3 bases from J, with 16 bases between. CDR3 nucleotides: TGCAGTGCTAGAGTACCCCTAGAGAAAGACTACGAGCAGTACTCC. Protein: CSARVPLEKDYEQYS.

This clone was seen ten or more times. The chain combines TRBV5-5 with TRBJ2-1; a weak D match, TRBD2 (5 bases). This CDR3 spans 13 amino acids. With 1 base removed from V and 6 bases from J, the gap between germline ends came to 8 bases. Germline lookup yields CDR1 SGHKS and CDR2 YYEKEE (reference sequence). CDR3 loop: CASSLTSSNEQFF. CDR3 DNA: TGTGCCAGCAGCTTGACTAGTAGCAATGAGCAGTTCTTC.

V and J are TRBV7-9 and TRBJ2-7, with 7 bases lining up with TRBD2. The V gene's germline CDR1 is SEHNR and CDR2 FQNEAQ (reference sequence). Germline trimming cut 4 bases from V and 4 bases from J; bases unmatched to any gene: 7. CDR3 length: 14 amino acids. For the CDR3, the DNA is TGTGCCAGCAGCTCGGGAGGCAAGGGGTACGAGCAGTACTTC. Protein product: CASSSGGKGYEQYF.

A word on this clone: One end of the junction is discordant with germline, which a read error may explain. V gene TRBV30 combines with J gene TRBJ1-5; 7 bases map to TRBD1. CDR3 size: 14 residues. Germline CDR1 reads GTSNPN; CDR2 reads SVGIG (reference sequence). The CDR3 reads CAWSSGGGNHPQHF. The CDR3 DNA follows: TGTGCCTGGAGTTCAGGGGGAGGCAATCATCCCCAGCATTTT.

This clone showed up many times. This CDR3 reads CASSLSTVNTEAFF. In DNA, the CDR3 is TGTGCCAGCAGCTTGTCGACAGTGAACACTGAAGCTTTCTTT. V gene TRBV5-5 combines with J gene TRBJ1-1; tentatively, D is TRBD1 (5 bases). The CDR3 is 14 residues long. Looked up from germline, CDR1 is SGHKS and CDR2 is YYEKEE (reference sequence). With 1 base removed from V and 0 bases from J, the gap between germline ends came to 7 bases.

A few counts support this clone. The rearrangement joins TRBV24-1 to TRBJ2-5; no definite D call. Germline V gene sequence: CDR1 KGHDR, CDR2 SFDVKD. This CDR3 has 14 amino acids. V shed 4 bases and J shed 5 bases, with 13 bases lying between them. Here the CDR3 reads CATSDPGLGETQYF. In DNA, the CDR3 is TGTGCCACCAGTGACCCCGGGCTAGGCGAGACCCAGTACTTC.